This paragraph covers one T cell receptor beta chain sequence. Its antigen is unidentified. Produced via immunoSEQ multiplex PCR; TCRdb's table is partial and in-frame only. The sample carries around 14,000 clones, 84% recorded once. As for time point: approximately ten-day in vitro stimulation with candidate neoantigen peptide 4. Seven ELISpot-reactive neoantigen peptides each drove a roughly 9-day in vitro stimulation. This record belongs to a study of PD-1 blockade in mismatch repair-deficient tumors. General observations from the study: Tumor-resident clones, often undetectable pretreatment in blood, expanded then contracted after pembrolizumab.

The CDR3 loop spans 15 amino acids. Trimming removed 0 bases from V and 2 bases from J; junction bases left unmatched: 3. CDR1 is SGHRS and CDR2 is YFSETQ in the germline V gene. The chain links TRBV5-1 to TRBJ2-5, with 8 positions matching TRBD1. The origin of this receptor is an adult with mismatch repair-deficient cancer. The sequenced sample was cells cultured in vitro, obtained from a patient treated with pembrolizumab. This chain's CDR3 is CASSLAGTGQETQYF. The CDR3 DNA is TGCGCCAGCAGCTTGGCGGGGACAGGACAAGAGACCCAGTACTTC.